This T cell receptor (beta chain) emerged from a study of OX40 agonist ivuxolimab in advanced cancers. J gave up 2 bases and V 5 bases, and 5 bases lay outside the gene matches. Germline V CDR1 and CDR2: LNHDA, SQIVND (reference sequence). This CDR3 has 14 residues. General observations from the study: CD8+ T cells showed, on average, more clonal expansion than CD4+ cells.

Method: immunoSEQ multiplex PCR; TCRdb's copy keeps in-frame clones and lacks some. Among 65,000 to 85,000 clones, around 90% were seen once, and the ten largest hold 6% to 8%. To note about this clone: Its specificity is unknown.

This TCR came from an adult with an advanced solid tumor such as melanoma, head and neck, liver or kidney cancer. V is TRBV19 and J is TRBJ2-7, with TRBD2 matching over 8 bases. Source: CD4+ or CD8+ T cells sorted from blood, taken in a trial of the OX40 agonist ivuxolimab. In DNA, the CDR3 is TGTGCCAGTAGTCCCCCGGGACTAGCCTACGAGCAGTACTTC. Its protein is CASSPPGLAYEQYF. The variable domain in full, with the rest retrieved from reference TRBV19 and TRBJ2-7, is DGGITQSPKYLFRKEGQNVTLSCEQNLNHDAMYWYRQDPGQGLRLIYYSQIVNDFQKGDIAEGYSVSREKKESFPLTVTSAQKNPTAFYLCASSPPGLAYEQYFGPGTRLTVT.